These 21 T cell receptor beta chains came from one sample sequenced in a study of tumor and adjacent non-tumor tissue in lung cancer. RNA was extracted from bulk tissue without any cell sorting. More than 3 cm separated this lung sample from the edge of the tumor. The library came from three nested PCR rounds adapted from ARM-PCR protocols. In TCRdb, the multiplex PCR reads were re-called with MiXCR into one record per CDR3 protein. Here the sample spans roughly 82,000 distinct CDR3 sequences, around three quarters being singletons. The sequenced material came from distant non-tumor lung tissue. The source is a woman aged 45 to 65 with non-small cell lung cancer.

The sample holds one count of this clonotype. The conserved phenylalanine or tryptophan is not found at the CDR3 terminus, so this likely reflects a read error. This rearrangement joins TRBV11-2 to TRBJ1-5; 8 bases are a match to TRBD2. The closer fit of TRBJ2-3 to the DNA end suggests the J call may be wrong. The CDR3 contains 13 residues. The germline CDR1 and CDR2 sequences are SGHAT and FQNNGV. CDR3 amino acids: CASSIENGGAQYS. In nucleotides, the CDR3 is TGTGCCAGCAGCATAGAGAACGGGGGGGCCCAGTATTCT.

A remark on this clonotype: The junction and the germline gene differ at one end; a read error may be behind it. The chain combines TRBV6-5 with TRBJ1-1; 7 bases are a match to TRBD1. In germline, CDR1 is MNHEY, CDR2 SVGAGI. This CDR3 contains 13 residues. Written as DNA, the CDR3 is TGTGTCAGCATTAAGACAGGGAACACTGAAGCGTTCTTT. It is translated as CVSIKTGNTEAFF.

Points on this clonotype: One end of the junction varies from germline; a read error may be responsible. The CDR3 loop reads CANSLLAATSTDTQYF. For the CDR3, the DNA is TGTGCCAACAGCCTTCTAGCGGCAACTAGCACAGATACGCAGTATTTT. The chain has TRBV7-9 and TRBJ2-3; 7 positions agree with TRBD2. Germline values: CDR1 SEHNR, CDR2 FQNEAQ (reference sequence). The CDR3 has 16 residues.

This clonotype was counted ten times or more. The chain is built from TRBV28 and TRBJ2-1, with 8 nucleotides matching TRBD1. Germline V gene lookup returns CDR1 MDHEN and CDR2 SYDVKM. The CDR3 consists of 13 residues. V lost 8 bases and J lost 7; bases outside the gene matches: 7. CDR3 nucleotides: TGTGCCAGCTCGGACAGGGATAAGAATGAGCAGTTCTTC. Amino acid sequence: CASSDRDKNEQFF.

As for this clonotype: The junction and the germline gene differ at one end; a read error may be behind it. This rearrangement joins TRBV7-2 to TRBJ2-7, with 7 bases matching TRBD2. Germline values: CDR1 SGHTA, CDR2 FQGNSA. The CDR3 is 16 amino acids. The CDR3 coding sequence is TGTGCCAGCACCCCAACGCGGACTAGTAAGTCCTCCGACCAGTATTTC. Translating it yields CASTPTRTSKSSDQYF. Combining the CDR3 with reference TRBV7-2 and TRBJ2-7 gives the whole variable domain GAGVSQSPSNKVTEKGKDVELRCDPISGHTALYWYRQSLGQGLEFLIYFQGNSAPDKSGLPSDRFSAERTGGSVSTLTIQRTQQEDSAVYLCASTPTRTSKSSDQYFGPGTRLTVT.

The CDR3 coding sequence is TGTGGATCCCGGGGCACTAACGGGAGGGCCATCGATGGGGGGGATGAGCAGTTCTTC. Amino acid sequence: CGSRGTNGRAIDGGDEQFF. The rearrangement uses TRBV28 and TRBJ2-1, with 8 nucleotides matching TRBD2. From germline, CDR1 is MDHEN and CDR2 SYDVKM. The CDR3 totals 19 residues.

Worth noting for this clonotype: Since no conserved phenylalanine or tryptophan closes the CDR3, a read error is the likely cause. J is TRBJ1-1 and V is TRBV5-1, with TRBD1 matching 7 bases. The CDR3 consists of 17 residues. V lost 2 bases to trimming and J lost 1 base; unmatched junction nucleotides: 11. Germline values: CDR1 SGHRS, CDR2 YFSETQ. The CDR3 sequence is CASSLGVGGIGNTEAFS. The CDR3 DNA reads TGCGCCAGCAGCTTAGGAGTAGGGGGCATAGGGAACACTGAAGCTTTCTCT.

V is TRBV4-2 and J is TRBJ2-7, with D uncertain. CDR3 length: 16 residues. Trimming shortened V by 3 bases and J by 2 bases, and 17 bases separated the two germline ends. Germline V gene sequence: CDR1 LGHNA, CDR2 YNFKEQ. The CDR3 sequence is CASSHAIDAVPYEQYF. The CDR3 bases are TGTGCCAGCAGCCACGCAATAGATGCGGTCCCCTACGAGCAGTACTTC.

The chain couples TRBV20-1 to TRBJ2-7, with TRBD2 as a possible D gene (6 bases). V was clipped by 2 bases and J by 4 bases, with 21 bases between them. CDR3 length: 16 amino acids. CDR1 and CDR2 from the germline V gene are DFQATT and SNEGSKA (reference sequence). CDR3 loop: CSARPQEIAVEYEQYF. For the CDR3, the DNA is TGCAGTGCTAGACCCCAGGAAATAGCGGTGGAGTACGAGCAGTACTTC.

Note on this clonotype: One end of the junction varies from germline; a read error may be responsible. CDR3 DNA sequence: TGTGCCACCAGCCCGCCTGGCGGATCCTACGAGCAGTACTTC. It encodes CATSPPGGSYEQYF. The chain links TRBV7-9 to TRBJ2-7, with D hard to call. CDR1 is SEHNR, CDR2 FQNEAQ, per germline (reference sequence). There are 14 residues in the CDR3.

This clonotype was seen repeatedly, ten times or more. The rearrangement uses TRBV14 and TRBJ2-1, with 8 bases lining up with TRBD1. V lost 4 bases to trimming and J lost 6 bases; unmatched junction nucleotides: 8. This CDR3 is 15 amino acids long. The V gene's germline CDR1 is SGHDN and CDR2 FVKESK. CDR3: CASSPRQGSGNEQFF. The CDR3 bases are TGTGCCAGCAGCCCCCGACAGGGGTCCGGCAATGAGCAGTTCTTC.

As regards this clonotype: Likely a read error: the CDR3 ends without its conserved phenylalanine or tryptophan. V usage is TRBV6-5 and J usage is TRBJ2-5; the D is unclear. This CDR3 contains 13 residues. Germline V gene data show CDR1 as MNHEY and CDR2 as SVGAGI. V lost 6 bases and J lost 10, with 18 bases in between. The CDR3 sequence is CASSPRSLGYQYI. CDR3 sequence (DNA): TGTGCCAGCAGCCCCCGGTCTTTAGGTTACCAGTACATC.

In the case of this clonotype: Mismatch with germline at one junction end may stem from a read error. The CDR3 DNA is TGTGTCATCAGTGCCCGACAGGGGGTCACAGATACGCAGTATTTT. Translated: CVISARQGVTDTQYF. V gene TRBV10-3 combines with J gene TRBJ2-3; 9 bases fit TRBD1. The CDR3 is 15 amino acids. CDR1 and CDR2 (germline): ENHRY, SYGVKD.

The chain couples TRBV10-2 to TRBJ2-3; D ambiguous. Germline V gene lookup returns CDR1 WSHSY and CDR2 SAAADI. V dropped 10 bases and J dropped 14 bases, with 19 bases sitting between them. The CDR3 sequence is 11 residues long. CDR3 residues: CATRHSDRRYF. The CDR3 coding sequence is TGCGCCACCCGACACTCAGATAGGCGGTATTTT.

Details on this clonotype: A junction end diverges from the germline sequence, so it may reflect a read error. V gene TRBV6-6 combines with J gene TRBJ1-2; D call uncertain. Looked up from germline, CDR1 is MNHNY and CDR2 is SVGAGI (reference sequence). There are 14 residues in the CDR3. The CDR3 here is CASSSRTANYDYTF. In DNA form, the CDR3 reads TGTGCCAGCAGTTCCAGGACCGCTAACTATGACTACACCTTC.

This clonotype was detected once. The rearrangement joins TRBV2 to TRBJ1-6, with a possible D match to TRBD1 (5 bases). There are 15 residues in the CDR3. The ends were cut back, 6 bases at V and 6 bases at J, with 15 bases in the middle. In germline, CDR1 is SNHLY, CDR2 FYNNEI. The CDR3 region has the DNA TGTGCCAGCAGCCTTCAGGGAATCCCTAATTCACCCCTCCACTTT. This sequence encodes CASSLQGIPNSPLHF.

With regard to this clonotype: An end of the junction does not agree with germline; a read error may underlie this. The CDR3, as DNA: TGTGCCACCAGCACCGGGACATGGCGCACATACGAGCAGTACTTC. Its translation is CATSTGTWRTYEQYF. The V gene is TRBV11-2, the J gene TRBJ2-7, with D possibly matching TRBD1 (6 bases). Germline V gene lookup returns CDR1 SGHAT and CDR2 FQNNGV. The CDR3 extends over 15 amino acids. Using reference TRBV11-2 and TRBJ2-7 for the parts outside the CDR3, the full variable domain is EAGVAQSPRYKIIEKRQSVAFWCNPISGHATLYWYQQILGQGPKLLIQFQNNGVVDDSQLPKDRFSAERLKGVDSTLKIQPAKLEDSAVYLCATSTGTWRTYEQYFGPGTRLTVT.

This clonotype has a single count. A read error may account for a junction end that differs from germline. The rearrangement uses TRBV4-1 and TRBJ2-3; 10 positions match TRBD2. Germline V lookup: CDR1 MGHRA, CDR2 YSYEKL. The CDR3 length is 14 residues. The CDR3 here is CVSSHGLAVDTQYF. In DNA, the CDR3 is TGCGTCAGCAGCCATGGACTAGCGGTAGATACGCAGTATTTT.

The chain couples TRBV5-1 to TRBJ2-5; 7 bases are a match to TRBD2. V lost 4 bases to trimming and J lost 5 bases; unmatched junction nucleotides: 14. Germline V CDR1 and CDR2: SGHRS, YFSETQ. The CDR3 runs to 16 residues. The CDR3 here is CASSPNPTSEGETQYF. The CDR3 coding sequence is TGCGCCAGCAGCCCCAACCCTACTAGCGAGGGTGAGACCCAGTACTTC. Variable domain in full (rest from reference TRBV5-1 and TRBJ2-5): KAGVTQTPRYLIKTRGQQVTLSCSPISGHRSVSWYQQTPGQGLQFLFEYFSETQRNKGNFPGRFSGRQFSNSRSEMNVSTLELGDSALYLCASSPNPTSEGETQYFGPGTRLLVL.

The CDR3 region is CASSETGNEQFF. The CDR3 DNA reads TGTGCCAGCAGTGAGACGGGGAATGAGCAGTTCTTC. This chain joins TRBV6-1 and TRBJ2-1; D possibly corresponds to TRBD2 (5 bases). Germline CDR1 is MNHNS and CDR2 is SASEGT. The CDR3 length is 12 residues. Deletions cut 3 bases from V and 7 bases from J, with 7 bases between.

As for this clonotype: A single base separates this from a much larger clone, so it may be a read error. This CDR3 is CASSQYEGLAGGPADTGELFF. CDR3 DNA: TGCGCCAGCAGCCAGTACGAAGGACTAGCGGGAGGGCCCGCGGACACCGGGGAGCTGTTTTTT. The chain couples TRBV4-1 to TRBJ2-2; the match to TRBD2 covers 15 bases. This CDR3 contains 21 residues. Germline CDR1 and CDR2: MGHRA and YSYEKL. V trimming: 3 bases; J trimming: 3 bases; junction bases outside the gene matches: 14.